Each of the 22 T cell receptor beta chains below was sequenced from the same sample in a study of blood T cell repertoires in COVID-19. Sequencing used immunoSEQ multiplex PCR; TCRdb keeps in-frame clones, though not all of them. The sample lists around 180,000 clones, about 87% occurring once. Sequenced sample: peripheral blood. Source of these receptors: a woman in her twenties or thirties with acute or convalescent COVID-19.

The chain links TRBV11-2 to TRBJ2-1; 8 positions agree with TRBD1. Germline values: CDR1 SGHAT, CDR2 FQNNGV. The CDR3 spans 15 residues. V lost 1 base to trimming and J lost 6 bases; unmatched junction nucleotides: 5. The CDR3 DNA follows: TGTGCCAGCAGCTTAGTCTTAGGGACAGGCAATGAGCAGTTCTTC. As protein: CASSLVLGTGNEQFF. Combining the CDR3 with reference TRBV11-2 and TRBJ2-1 gives the whole variable domain EAGVAQSPRYKIIEKRQSVAFWCNPISGHATLYWYQQILGQGPKLLIQFQNNGVVDDSQLPKDRFSAERLKGVDSTLKIQPAKLEDSAVYLCASSLVLGTGNEQFFGPGTRLTVL.

The rearrangement joins TRBV15 to TRBJ2-5; 9 positions match TRBD1. The CDR3 covers 15 residues. From germline, CDR1 is LNHNV and CDR2 YYDKDF (reference sequence). Trimming removed 2 bases from V and 5 bases from J; junction bases left unmatched: 6. The CDR3 DNA is TGTGCCACCAGCAGACTGGACAGGGGTGGGGAGACCCAGTACTTC. Amino acids: CATSRLDRGGETQYF.

This clone appeared once. The chain recombines TRBV30 with TRBJ1-5, with D tentatively TRBD1 (5 bases). The CDR3 totals 13 residues. Trimming pared 4 bases from V and 0 bases from J, leaving 7 bases between. The germline V gene has CDR1 GTSNPN and CDR2 SVGIG (reference sequence). CDR3 region: CAWTGGSNQPQHF. CDR3 sequence (DNA): TGTGCCTGGACGGGGGGTAGCAATCAGCCCCAGCATTTT.

This clone was recorded once. V is TRBV5-1 and J is TRBJ2-1; maybe TRBD2 (5 bases). Trimming left V 5 bases short and J 6 bases short, with 15 bases between. The CDR3 spans 14 residues. CDR1 and CDR2 from the germline V gene are SGHRS and YFSETQ. The CDR3 loop is CASSYTTGGNEQFF. The CDR3 region has the DNA TGCGCCAGCAGTTACACGACTGGAGGCAATGAGCAGTTCTTC.

The chain joins TRBV7-9 to TRBJ2-3; 8 positions agree with TRBD2. The CDR3 length is 13 residues. V lost 8 bases, J lost 3 bases, and 4 bases stayed unmatched. Germline loops: CDR1 SEHNR, CDR2 FQNEAQ (reference sequence). The CDR3 bases are TGTGCCAGCGCGGCTAGCGGGACAGATACGCAGTATTTT. It yields the protein CASAASGTDTQYF.

The rearrangement uses TRBV28 and TRBJ2-1, with D possibly being TRBD1 (5 bases). The CDR3 spans 15 residues. Germline CDR1 reads MDHEN; CDR2 reads SYDVKM. Trimming shortened V by 6 bases and J by 4 bases, and 16 bases separated the two germline ends. The CDR3 spells CASSRPPPGYNEQFF. In DNA form, the CDR3 reads TGTGCCAGCAGCCGCCCCCCCCCAGGGTACAATGAGCAGTTCTTC.

The V call is TRBV19, the J call TRBJ1-2, with 9 bases lining up with TRBD1. The V gene's germline CDR1 is LNHDA and CDR2 SQIVND (reference sequence). The CDR3 has 15 amino acids. Trimming took 6 bases from V and 6 from J; bases not matched to a gene: 11. The CDR3 loop is CASSWTLGDRDGYTF. The DNA of the CDR3 is TGTGCCAGTAGCTGGACACTGGGGGACAGGGATGGCTACACCTTC.

This chain connects TRBV12-3 or TRBV12-4 to TRBJ1-2; no reliable D call. The V and J ends lost 1 base and 8 bases respectively, with 8 bases between them. The CDR3 is 12 amino acids. CDR3 nucleotides: TGTGCCAGCAGTTTAGAACGTCGGGGCTACACCTTC. Amino acids: CASSLERRGYTF.

This clone was counted between two and nine times. The same CDR3 arises from other DNA sequences in this sample as well. V gene TRBV19 combines with J gene TRBJ1-1; D call uncertain. The CDR3 is 13 amino acids. Germline V gene lookup returns CDR1 LNHDA and CDR2 SQIVND (reference sequence). The V gene lost 5 bases and the J gene lost 1 base, with 8 bases spanning the gap. CDR3 nucleotides: TGTGCCAGTAGTGAGTCTCCGAACACTGAAGCTTTCTTT. Its protein product is CASSESPNTEAFF.

The chain links TRBV4-1 to TRBJ2-2; unclear D gene. From germline, CDR1 is MGHRA and CDR2 YSYEKL. V lost 0 bases and J 4 bases, leaving 12 bases between the germline ends. This CDR3 region has 16 residues. CDR3 in amino acids: CASSQESRPVTGELFF. The CDR3 DNA sequence: TGCGCCAGCAGCCAAGAGAGTCGCCCGGTCACCGGGGAGCTGTTTTTT.

This clone was counted once. The V call is TRBV5-1, the J call TRBJ2-1, with D tentatively TRBD1 (5 bases). V was shortened by 1 base and J by 1 base, with 6 bases between the two germline ends. CDR3 size: 14 residues. Germline V CDR1 and CDR2: SGHRS, YFSETQ. CDR3 protein: CASSLQGSYNEQFF. DNA for the CDR3: TGCGCCAGCAGCTTGCAGGGATCCTACAATGAGCAGTTCTTC.

This chain joins TRBV27 and TRBJ2-3, with 8 bases matching TRBD2. This CDR3 has 16 residues. Germline CDR1 and CDR2: MNHEY and SMNVEV (reference sequence). Germline trimming cut 1 base from V and 4 bases from J; bases unmatched to any gene: 7. CDR3 coding DNA: TGTGCCAGCAGTTTATTGGCGGGAGGACTCCCAGATACGCAGTATTTT. Amino acid sequence: CASSLLAGGLPDTQYF.

The chain combines TRBV18 with TRBJ2-1; 9 nucleotides match TRBD2. The CDR3 extends over 14 amino acids. Per germline, CDR1 KGHSH and CDR2 LQKENI. V dropped 3 bases and J dropped 4; count of bases not matched to a gene: 1. The CDR3 sequence: CASSPTSGYNEQFF. CDR3 coding DNA: TGTGCCAGCTCACCGACTAGCGGATACAATGAGCAGTTCTTC.

This sequence joins TRBV20-1 and TRBJ2-7, with unresolved D. Trimming took 3 bases from V and 4 from J, leaving 16 bases between them. There are 14 residues in the CDR3. CDR1 and CDR2 (germline): DFQATT, SNEGSKA (reference sequence). In DNA form, the CDR3 reads TGCAGTGCTAGTGAACCGCGACTCCGATACGAGCAGTACTTC. This sequence encodes CSASEPRLRYEQYF.

The chain is built from TRBV4-1 and TRBJ2-5; D is undetermined. V lost 0 bases and J 4 bases, leaving 6 bases between the germline ends. CDR3 length equals 13 residues. Germline V lookup: CDR1 MGHRA, CDR2 YSYEKL. In DNA, the CDR3 is TGCGCCAGCAGCCAAGATCTGTCAGAGACCCAGTACTTC. Protein: CASSQDLSETQYF.

This clone was seen only once. This rearrangement joins TRBV6-6 to TRBJ2-7; a possible D gene is TRBD2 (6 bases). The germline CDR1 and CDR2 sequences are MNHNY and SVGAGI (reference sequence). The CDR3 spans 13 residues. Trimming pared 6 bases from V and 3 bases from J, leaving 12 bases between. CDR3 sequence (DNA): TGTGCCAGCAGGTCCGCGGGGATCTACGAGCAGTACTTC. As protein: CASRSAGIYEQYF.

The chain combines TRBV2 with TRBJ1-1; D is uncertain. The V gene lost 7 bases and the J gene lost 3 bases, with 9 bases spanning the gap. In germline, CDR1 is SNHLY, CDR2 FYNNEI. CDR3 length: 12 residues. The CDR3 loop is CASTVMHTEAFF. Written as DNA, the CDR3 is TGTGCCAGCACGGTCATGCACACTGAAGCTTTCTTT.

This chain joins TRBV11-2 and TRBJ1-1; no clear D gene. The CDR3 length is 13 residues. Trimming pared 5 bases from V and 4 bases from J, leaving 11 bases between. Germline V gene sequence: CDR1 SGHAT, CDR2 FQNNGV. The CDR3 protein is CASSISPSTEAFF. In nucleotides, the CDR3 is TGTGCCAGCAGCATAAGCCCCTCCACTGAAGCTTTCTTT.

The chain uses TRBV25-1 and TRBJ2-1; 7 bases are shared with TRBD2. The CDR3 totals 16 residues. Germline loops: CDR1 MGHDK, CDR2 SYGVNS. Trimming removed 6 bases from V and 2 bases from J; junction bases left unmatched: 10. The CDR3 loop reads CASSGPLAGAYNEQFF. DNA for the CDR3: TGTGCCAGCAGCGGTCCCCTGGCGGGAGCCTACAATGAGCAGTTCTTC.

The CDR3 spells CASSVTSDYEQYF. The CDR3 DNA reads as TGTGCCAGCAGCGTGACTAGCGACTACGAGCAGTACTTC. V is TRBV9 and J is TRBJ2-7; TRBD2 agrees at 8 bases. The V and J ends lost 2 bases and 3 bases, in that order; junction bases with no gene match: 1. The length of the CDR3 is 13 residues. The germline gives CDR1 SGDLS, CDR2 YYNGEE.

This chain joins TRBV12-5 and TRBJ2-1, with a possible D match to TRBD2 (6 bases). The germline CDR1 and CDR2 sequences are LGHNT and FRNRAP. This CDR3 region has 17 residues. V dropped 1 base and J dropped 6 bases, with 19 bases sitting between them. The DNA of the CDR3 is TGTGCTAGTGGTTTGGCCATCGTGGCAGCGGGTCCCAATGAGCAGTTCTTC. It codes for CASGLAIVAAGPNEQFF.

The genes are TRBV6-2 or TRBV6-3 and TRBJ2-7; possible D gene TRBD2, 5 bases. The CDR3 loop spans 13 amino acids. V lost 2 bases to trimming and J lost 6 bases, with 11 bases between them. Germline V CDR1 and CDR2: MNHEY, SVGEGT. The CDR3 bases are TGTGCCAGCAGTTACCCTCGAGGGCCCGAGCAGTACTTC. This sequence encodes CASSYPRGPEQYF.